One sample yielded the 32 T cell receptor beta chains listed below, sequenced in a study of blood T cell repertoires in COVID-19 (dated by TCRdb to 2020 to 2022). Libraries were constructed by the immunoSEQ multiplex PCR assay. TCRdb stores this immuneACCESS table with in-frame sequences only. Part of the clones is absent; in the studies checked, under half of the shortfall reflects unresolved V genes, and no reason is known for the rest. This sample gives 250,000 to 300,000 clones in total; roughly 85% of them show up just once. About 11% of the sample belongs to the ten largest clones. Sequenced: peripheral blood. The origin of the receptors is a woman aged 70-85 years with acute or convalescent COVID-19.

The J gene is TRBJ2-3, the V gene TRBV24-1, with TRBD2 identical over 7 bases. Per the germline V gene, CDR1 is KGHDR and CDR2 is SFDVKD. The CDR3 consists of 14 residues. V shed 5 bases and J 4 bases; nucleotides not matched to a gene: 5. The chain's CDR3 is CATSGEGPADTQYF. CDR3 coding DNA: TGTGCCACCAGTGGGGAGGGCCCGGCAGATACGCAGTATTTT.

This chain links TRBV2 with TRBJ2-7; D is possibly TRBD2 (6 bases). The germline gives CDR1 SNHLY, CDR2 FYNNEI. With 3 bases removed from V and 5 bases from J, the gap between germline ends came to 17 bases. The CDR3 totals 15 residues. CDR3 sequence: CASSDGTWLIDEQYF. The DNA of the CDR3 is TGTGCCAGCAGTGACGGGACTTGGCTGATCGACGAGCAGTACTTC.

V gene TRBV6-5 combines with J gene TRBJ1-1, with 8 bases aligning to TRBD1. The V gene end was trimmed by 8 bases and the J gene end by 3 bases; junction bases not matched to a gene: 2. The CDR3 consists of 12 residues. Germline assignment: CDR1 MNHEY and CDR2 SVGAGI. In DNA, the CDR3 is TGTGCCAGCGGACAGGGCTACACTGAAGCTTTCTTT. Translating gives CASGQGYTEAFF.

This clone has only one observation. This CDR3 reads CASSLARGGAFF. The CDR3, as DNA: TGTGCCAGCAGCTTGGCCCGGGGGGGGGCTTTCTTT. The V call is TRBV5-4, the J call TRBJ1-1, with D possibly TRBD1 on 5 matching bases. Between the trimmed V and J ends, which lost 0 bases and 11 bases, there was a span of 11 bases. The CDR3 is made up of 12 amino acids. Germline CDR1 is SGHNT and CDR2 is YYREEE (reference sequence).

Only one count was recorded for this clone. This chain uses TRBV18 with TRBJ1-2, with D tentatively TRBD1 (5 bases). The CDR3 has 13 residues. The ends were cut back, 4 bases at V and 2 bases at J, with 8 bases in the middle. In germline, CDR1 is KGHSH, CDR2 LQKENI. The CDR3 DNA sequence: TGTGCCAGCTCACTCCAGGGAAACTATGGCTACACCTTC. Amino acids: CASSLQGNYGYTF.

This clone has a handful of counts. The J gene is TRBJ2-5, the V gene TRBV28, with TRBD2 matching 7 bases. There are 14 residues in the CDR3. The V gene end was trimmed by 8 bases and the J gene end by 11 bases; junction bases not matched to a gene: 17. CDR1 MDHEN and CDR2 SYDVKM come from the germline V gene. CDR3 DNA sequence: TGTGCCAGCGGACTAGGGGTCCCCCCTACCGTTCAGTACTTC. It codes for CASGLGVPPTVQYF.

The chain combines TRBV11-2 with TRBJ2-3; D is unclear. CDR1 and CDR2 from the germline V gene are SGHAT and FQNNGV. This CDR3 comprises 12 residues. Trimming pared 5 bases from V and 8 bases from J, leaving 11 bases between. CDR3 nucleotide sequence: TGTGCCAGCAGCCCCCCTAGAGTTACGCAGTATTTT. It specifies CASSPPRVTQYF.

The chain joins TRBV6-5 to TRBJ2-7; D is ambiguous. Between the trimmed V and J ends, which lost 2 bases and 2 bases, there was a span of 10 bases. The CDR3 covers 14 residues. Germline V gene data show CDR1 as MNHEY and CDR2 as SVGAGI. The CDR3 sequence is CASSYDRGTYEQYF. The CDR3, as DNA: TGTGCCAGCAGTTACGACCGCGGTACCTACGAGCAGTACTTC.

This chain joins TRBV2 and TRBJ1-2; D is unclear. The CDR3 has 12 residues. Germline assignment: CDR1 SNHLY and CDR2 FYNNEI. V gave up 3 bases and J gave up 5 bases, with 7 bases separating them. CDR3 nucleotide sequence: TGTGCCAGCAGTGACGACAAGTATGGCTACACCTTC. It codes for CASSDDKYGYTF.

The rearrangement joins TRBV19 to TRBJ2-7, with D possibly TRBD2 on 6 matching bases. Trimming pared 3 bases from V and 6 bases from J, leaving 15 bases between. Germline CDR1 reads LNHDA; CDR2 reads SQIVND (reference sequence). The CDR3 consists of 14 residues. CDR3 amino acids: CASSIGGASSEQYF. The CDR3 DNA is TGTGCCAGTAGTATCGGCGGGGCCTCGTCCGAGCAGTACTTC.

V is TRBV12-2 and J is TRBJ2-3; the DNA was not used to check the table's D call, TRBD2. TRBV12-2 is reported as a pseudogene. The CDR3 is 14 amino acids. CDR3 nucleotides: TGTGCAAGTCGCTTAAGGGGGGGGGCTCCCACGCAGTATTTT. Translated, it gives CASRLRGGAPTQYF.

This clone was counted a single time. The rearrangement links TRBV5-1 to TRBJ2-2, with 10 bases matching TRBD2. V was clipped by 0 bases and J by 12 bases; unmatched bases: 11. The CDR3 is 16 residues long. CDR1 SGHRS and CDR2 YFSETQ come from the germline V gene. In nucleotides, the CDR3 is TGCGCCAGCAGCTTGGAGACTAGCGGGCGAGAGTCACAGCTGTTTTTT. Residues: CASSLETSGRESQLFF.

In DNA form, the CDR3 reads TGTGCCAGCAGCGCCGGGACAGGGGGCATTAACCAGCCCCAGCATTTT. This encodes CASSAGTGGINQPQHF. The chain couples TRBV5-8 to TRBJ1-5; TRBD1 agrees at 12 bases. Germline trimming cut 4 bases from V and 7 bases from J; bases unmatched to any gene: 9. CDR1 is SGHTS, CDR2 YDEGEE, per germline. CDR3 size: 16 residues.

The chain links TRBV19 to TRBJ1-6; 9 bases agree with TRBD1. Germline CDR1 is LNHDA and CDR2 is SQIVND (reference sequence). This CDR3 comprises 16 residues. The V gene end was trimmed by 8 bases and the J gene end by 10 bases; junction bases not matched to a gene: 15. For the CDR3, the DNA is TGTGCCAGTTCTGGGGACAGGGAACCTAGCCGGTCACCCCTCCACTTT. It is translated as CASSGDREPSRSPLHF. The full variable domain, rest sourced from reference TRBV19 and TRBJ1-6, is DGGITQSPKYLFRKEGQNVTLSCEQNLNHDAMYWYRQDPGQGLRLIYYSQIVNDFQKGDIAEGYSVSREKKESFPLTVTSAQKNPTAFYLCASSGDREPSRSPLHFGNGTRLTVT.

This sequence joins TRBV2 and TRBJ2-6; 8 nucleotides match TRBD1. The germline V gene encodes CDR1 SNHLY and CDR2 FYNNEI. There are 16 residues in the CDR3. Trimming cost V 6 bases and J 2 bases; bases outside gene matches: 6. CDR3 residues: CASSGQGSAGANVLTF. DNA of the CDR3: TGTGCCAGCAGCGGACAGGGATCGGCTGGGGCCAACGTCCTGACTTTC.

The chain links TRBV3-1 (or the pseudogene TRBV3-2) to TRBJ2-5, with TRBD2 matching over 8 bases. V dropped 1 base and J dropped 4; count of bases not matched to a gene: 5. The CDR3 sequence is 15 residues long. Germline CDR1 reads LGHDT; CDR2 reads YNNKEL (reference sequence). DNA for the CDR3: TGTGCCAGCAGCCAAGGCGGGGCGGGGGGAGAGACCCAGTACTTC. It encodes CASSQGGAGGETQYF.

The chain employs TRBV19 and TRBJ2-2; D not certain. The CDR3 loop spans 15 amino acids. The V end lost 6 bases, the J end lost 2 bases, and 13 bases lay between the germline ends. The germline V gene encodes CDR1 LNHDA and CDR2 SQIVND (reference sequence). The CDR3 region has the DNA TGTGCCAGTAGGCCGGAGCCCTCAAACACCGGGGAGCTGTTTTTT. Amino acids: CASRPEPSNTGELFF.

This chain connects TRBV11-2 to TRBJ2-3, with unresolved D. Trimming removed 5 bases from V and 0 bases from J, with 15 bases in between. This CDR3 has 16 amino acids. The germline V gene has CDR1 SGHAT and CDR2 FQNNGV. In DNA, the CDR3 is TGTGCCAGCAGCCAGTCCCCAGGCAAGAGCACAGATACGCAGTATTTT. It yields the protein CASSQSPGKSTDTQYF.

In its sample, this clone was seen a few times. Other DNA variants within this sample encode the same CDR3. V and J are TRBV9 and TRBJ2-1, with a possible D match to TRBD2 (6 bases). Trimming stripped 4 bases from V and 1 base from J, with 12 bases between. Germline-derived CDR1 and CDR2 are SGDLS and YYNGEE. CDR3 length: 15 amino acids. The DNA of the CDR3 is TGTGCCAGCAGCACCTCCCGGGGGTCCTACAATGAGCAGTTCTTC. Translated: CASSTSRGSYNEQFF. The complete variable domain, with remaining parts taken from reference TRBV9 and TRBJ2-1, reads DSGVTQTPKHLITATGQRVTLRCSPRSGDLSVYWYQQSLDQGLQFLIQYYNGEERAKGNILERFSAQQFPDLHSELNLSSLELGDSALYFCASSTSRGSYNEQFFGPGTRLTVL.

The V gene is TRBV2, the J gene TRBJ1-4; maybe TRBD1 (6 bases). Germline-derived CDR1 and CDR2 are SNHLY and FYNNEI. V was trimmed by 6 bases and J by 5 bases, leaving 16 bases between them. The CDR3 has 15 amino acids. CDR3 residues: CASRVMTGGNEKLFF. The CDR3 nucleotides are TGTGCCAGCAGGGTTATGACAGGAGGAAATGAAAAACTGTTTTTT.

The gene calls are TRBV5-1 and TRBJ2-5; D remains unclear. Trimming removed 1 base from V and 1 base from J, with 14 bases in between. CDR1 is SGHRS, CDR2 YFSETQ, per germline. The CDR3 totals 16 residues. The CDR3 bases are TGCGCCAGCAGCTTGATGGGCAGGTCCTTCCAAGAGACCCAGTACTTC. Its translation is CASSLMGRSFQETQYF.

The rearrangement uses TRBV5-1 and TRBJ1-5; weak D call: TRBD1 (6 bases). CDR1 is SGHRS and CDR2 is YFSETQ in the germline V gene. Trimming took off 0 bases at V and 2 bases at J, with 27 bases between the two ends. The CDR3 length is 21 residues. The CDR3 sequence: CASSLATYRAPTVRGNQPQHF. The CDR3 coding sequence is TGCGCCAGCAGCTTGGCCACATACAGGGCACCTACCGTGAGGGGCAATCAGCCCCAGCATTTT.

The chain links TRBV6-1 to TRBJ2-5; no reliable D call. The germline CDR1 and CDR2 sequences are MNHNS and SASEGT. The V end lost 1 base, the J end lost 4 bases, and 10 bases lay between the germline ends. The CDR3 consists of 14 residues. DNA of the CDR3: TGTGCCAGCAGTGAAGATCCATACAGAGAGACCCAGTACTTC. It encodes CASSEDPYRETQYF.

The chain employs TRBV18 and TRBJ2-7, with a weak D call TRBD1 (6 bases). Germline V gives CDR1 KGHSH, CDR2 LQKENI. The length of the CDR3 is 13 residues. The ends were cut back, 6 bases at V and 2 bases at J, with 11 bases in the middle. The CDR3 loop reads CASSLGQTYEQYF. As DNA, the CDR3 is TGTGCCAGCTCCCTGGGACAAACCTACGAGCAGTACTTC. Supplemented by reference TRBV18 and TRBJ2-7, the full variable domain reads NAGVMQNPRHLVRRRGQEARLRCSPMKGHSHVYWYRQLPEEGLKFMVYLQKENIIDESGMPKERFSAEFPKEGPSILRIQQVVRGDSAAYFCASSLGQTYEQYFGPGTRLTVT.

V and J are TRBV5-1 and TRBJ1-3; D uncertain. The germline gives CDR1 SGHRS, CDR2 YFSETQ. The V end lost 3 bases, the J end lost 2 bases, and 12 bases lay between the germline ends. The CDR3 contains 15 residues. This chain's CDR3 is CASSSGGQTGNTIYF. Here the CDR3 DNA reads TGCGCCAGCAGCTCCGGAGGCCAGACTGGAAACACCATATATTTT. Full variable domain (rest looked up from reference TRBV5-1 and TRBJ1-3): KAGVTQTPRYLIKTRGQQVTLSCSPISGHRSVSWYQQTPGQGLQFLFEYFSETQRNKGNFPGRFSGRQFSNSRSEMNVSTLELGDSALYLCASSSGGQTGNTIYFGEGSWLTVV.

The chain links TRBV6-5 to TRBJ1-3; D ambiguous. The CDR3 is 13 residues long. The germline V gene has CDR1 MNHEY and CDR2 SVGAGI. V was trimmed by 7 bases and J by 4 bases, leaving 11 bases between them. CDR3: CASTSPGGNTIYF. The CDR3, as DNA: TGTGCCAGCACCTCTCCGGGGGGAAACACCATATATTTT.

V gene TRBV10-2 combines with J gene TRBJ2-7; no clear D. Germline CDR1 reads WSHSY; CDR2 reads SAAADI. The CDR3 covers 12 residues. Deletions cut 6 bases from V and 3 bases from J, with 9 bases between. CDR3 in amino acids: CASRSLSYEQYF. In DNA, the CDR3 is TGCGCCAGCAGGTCCCTTAGCTACGAGCAGTACTTC.

This chain links TRBV10-3 with TRBJ2-3, with D maybe TRBD1 (5 bases). CDR1 ENHRY and CDR2 SYGVKD come from the germline V gene. This CDR3 is built from 14 residues. Between the trimmed V and J ends, which lost 10 bases and 2 bases, there was a span of 16 bases. The CDR3: CATTSGAITDTQYF. CDR3 nucleotide sequence: TGTGCCACCACGAGTGGGGCGATCACAGATACGCAGTATTTT.

This clone came up a few times. The V and J genes are TRBV4-2 and TRBJ1-6; 10 bases line up with TRBD1. Germline V gene data show CDR1 as LGHNA and CDR2 as YNFKEQ. This CDR3 is built from 18 residues. With 3 bases clipped from V and 9 bases from J, the junction kept 14 bases outside the gene matches. In DNA, the CDR3 is TGTGCCAGCAGCCAGGGGGGGACCGGGACAGGGGTTCGTTCACCCCTCCACTTT. It specifies CASSQGGTGTGVRSPLHF.

The genes are TRBV4-1 and TRBJ2-7; tentative D call: TRBD1 (5 bases). The CDR3 spans 17 residues. Germline V CDR1 and CDR2: MGHRA, YSYEKL. V lost 1 base to trimming and J lost 0 bases, with 16 bases between them. The CDR3 is CASSQASRGQGSYEQYF. In DNA form, the CDR3 reads TGCGCCAGCAGCCAAGCCTCTCGCGGCCAGGGCTCCTACGAGCAGTACTTC.

The chain carries TRBV19 and TRBJ1-2, with 9 bases lining up with TRBD1. Germline assignment: CDR1 LNHDA and CDR2 SQIVND (reference sequence). This CDR3 spans 15 amino acids. V lost 5 bases and J lost 2; bases outside the gene matches: 6. The CDR3 sequence is CASSFGQGNNYGYTF. CDR3 DNA: TGTGCCAGTAGTTTCGGACAGGGGAACAACTATGGCTACACCTTC.

V and J are TRBV5-1 and TRBJ2-7; 8 bases match TRBD1. This CDR3 spans 14 amino acids. The germline gives CDR1 SGHRS, CDR2 YFSETQ. The V segment lost 0 bases and the J segment 5 bases; nucleotides outside the gene matches: 4. CDR3 DNA: TGCGCCAGCAGCTTGGACCGGACAGGGAACGAGCAGTACTTC. The encoded protein is CASSLDRTGNEQYF.